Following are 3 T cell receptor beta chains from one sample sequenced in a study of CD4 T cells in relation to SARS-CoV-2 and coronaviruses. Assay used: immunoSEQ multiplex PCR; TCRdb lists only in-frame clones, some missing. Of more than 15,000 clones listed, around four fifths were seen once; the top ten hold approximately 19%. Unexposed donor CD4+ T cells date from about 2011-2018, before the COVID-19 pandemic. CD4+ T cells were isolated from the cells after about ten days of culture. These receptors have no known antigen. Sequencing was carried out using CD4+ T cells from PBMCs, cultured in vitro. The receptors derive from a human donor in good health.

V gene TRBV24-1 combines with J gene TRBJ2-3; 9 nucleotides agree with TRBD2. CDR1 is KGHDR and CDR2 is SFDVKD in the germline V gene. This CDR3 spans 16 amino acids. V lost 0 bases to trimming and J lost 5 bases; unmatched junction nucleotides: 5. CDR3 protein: CATSDLRAGGVDTQYF. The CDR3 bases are TGTGCCACCAGTGATTTGCGAGCGGGAGGTGTAGATACGCAGTATTTT.

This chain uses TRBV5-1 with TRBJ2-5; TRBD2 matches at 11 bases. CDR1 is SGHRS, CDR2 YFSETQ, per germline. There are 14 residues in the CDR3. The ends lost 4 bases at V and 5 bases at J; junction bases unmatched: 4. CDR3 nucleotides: TGCGCCAGCAGCCTACTAGCGGGAGTTGAGACCCAGTACTTC. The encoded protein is CASSLLAGVETQYF.

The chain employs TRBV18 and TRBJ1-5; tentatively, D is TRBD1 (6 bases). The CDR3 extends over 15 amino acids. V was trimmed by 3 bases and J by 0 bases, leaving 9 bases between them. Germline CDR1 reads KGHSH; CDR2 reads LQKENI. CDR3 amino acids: CASSPGQNSNQPQHF. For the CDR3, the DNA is TGTGCCAGCTCACCCGGACAGAATAGCAATCAGCCCCAGCATTTT.